The 2 T cell receptor beta chains below come from one sample, sequenced in a study of CD8 T cells in ankylosing spondylitis. TCRdb reprocessed the 5' RACE reads via MiXCR and lists one record per CDR3 protein. Of hundreds of thousands of distinct CDR3 sequences in the sample, roughly 24% were seen once. Sequencing was carried out using blood, either unsorted or a sorted T cell fraction (not recorded which). Receptors originate from a male donor with ankylosing spondylitis or in good health (not recorded which).

The V and J genes are TRBV5-5 and TRBJ2-3, with unresolved D. This CDR3 region has 13 residues. V gave up 2 bases and J gave up 5 bases, with 9 bases separating them. CDR1 is SGHKS, CDR2 YYEKEE, per germline (reference sequence). In nucleotides, the CDR3 is TGTGCCAGCAGCTTTTTTTGGGAAGATACGCAGTATTTT. Its translation: CASSFFWEDTQYF.

CDR3 sequence reads: CASSFAEDNEQFF. CDR3 sequence (DNA): TGCGCCAGCAGCTTTGCAGAGGACAATGAGCAGTTCTTC. This chain uses TRBV5-1 with TRBJ2-1; D remains unclear. The V end was cut by 2 bases, the J end by 5 bases, with 8 bases between. The length of the CDR3 is 13 residues. Looked up from germline, CDR1 is SGHRS and CDR2 is YFSETQ.